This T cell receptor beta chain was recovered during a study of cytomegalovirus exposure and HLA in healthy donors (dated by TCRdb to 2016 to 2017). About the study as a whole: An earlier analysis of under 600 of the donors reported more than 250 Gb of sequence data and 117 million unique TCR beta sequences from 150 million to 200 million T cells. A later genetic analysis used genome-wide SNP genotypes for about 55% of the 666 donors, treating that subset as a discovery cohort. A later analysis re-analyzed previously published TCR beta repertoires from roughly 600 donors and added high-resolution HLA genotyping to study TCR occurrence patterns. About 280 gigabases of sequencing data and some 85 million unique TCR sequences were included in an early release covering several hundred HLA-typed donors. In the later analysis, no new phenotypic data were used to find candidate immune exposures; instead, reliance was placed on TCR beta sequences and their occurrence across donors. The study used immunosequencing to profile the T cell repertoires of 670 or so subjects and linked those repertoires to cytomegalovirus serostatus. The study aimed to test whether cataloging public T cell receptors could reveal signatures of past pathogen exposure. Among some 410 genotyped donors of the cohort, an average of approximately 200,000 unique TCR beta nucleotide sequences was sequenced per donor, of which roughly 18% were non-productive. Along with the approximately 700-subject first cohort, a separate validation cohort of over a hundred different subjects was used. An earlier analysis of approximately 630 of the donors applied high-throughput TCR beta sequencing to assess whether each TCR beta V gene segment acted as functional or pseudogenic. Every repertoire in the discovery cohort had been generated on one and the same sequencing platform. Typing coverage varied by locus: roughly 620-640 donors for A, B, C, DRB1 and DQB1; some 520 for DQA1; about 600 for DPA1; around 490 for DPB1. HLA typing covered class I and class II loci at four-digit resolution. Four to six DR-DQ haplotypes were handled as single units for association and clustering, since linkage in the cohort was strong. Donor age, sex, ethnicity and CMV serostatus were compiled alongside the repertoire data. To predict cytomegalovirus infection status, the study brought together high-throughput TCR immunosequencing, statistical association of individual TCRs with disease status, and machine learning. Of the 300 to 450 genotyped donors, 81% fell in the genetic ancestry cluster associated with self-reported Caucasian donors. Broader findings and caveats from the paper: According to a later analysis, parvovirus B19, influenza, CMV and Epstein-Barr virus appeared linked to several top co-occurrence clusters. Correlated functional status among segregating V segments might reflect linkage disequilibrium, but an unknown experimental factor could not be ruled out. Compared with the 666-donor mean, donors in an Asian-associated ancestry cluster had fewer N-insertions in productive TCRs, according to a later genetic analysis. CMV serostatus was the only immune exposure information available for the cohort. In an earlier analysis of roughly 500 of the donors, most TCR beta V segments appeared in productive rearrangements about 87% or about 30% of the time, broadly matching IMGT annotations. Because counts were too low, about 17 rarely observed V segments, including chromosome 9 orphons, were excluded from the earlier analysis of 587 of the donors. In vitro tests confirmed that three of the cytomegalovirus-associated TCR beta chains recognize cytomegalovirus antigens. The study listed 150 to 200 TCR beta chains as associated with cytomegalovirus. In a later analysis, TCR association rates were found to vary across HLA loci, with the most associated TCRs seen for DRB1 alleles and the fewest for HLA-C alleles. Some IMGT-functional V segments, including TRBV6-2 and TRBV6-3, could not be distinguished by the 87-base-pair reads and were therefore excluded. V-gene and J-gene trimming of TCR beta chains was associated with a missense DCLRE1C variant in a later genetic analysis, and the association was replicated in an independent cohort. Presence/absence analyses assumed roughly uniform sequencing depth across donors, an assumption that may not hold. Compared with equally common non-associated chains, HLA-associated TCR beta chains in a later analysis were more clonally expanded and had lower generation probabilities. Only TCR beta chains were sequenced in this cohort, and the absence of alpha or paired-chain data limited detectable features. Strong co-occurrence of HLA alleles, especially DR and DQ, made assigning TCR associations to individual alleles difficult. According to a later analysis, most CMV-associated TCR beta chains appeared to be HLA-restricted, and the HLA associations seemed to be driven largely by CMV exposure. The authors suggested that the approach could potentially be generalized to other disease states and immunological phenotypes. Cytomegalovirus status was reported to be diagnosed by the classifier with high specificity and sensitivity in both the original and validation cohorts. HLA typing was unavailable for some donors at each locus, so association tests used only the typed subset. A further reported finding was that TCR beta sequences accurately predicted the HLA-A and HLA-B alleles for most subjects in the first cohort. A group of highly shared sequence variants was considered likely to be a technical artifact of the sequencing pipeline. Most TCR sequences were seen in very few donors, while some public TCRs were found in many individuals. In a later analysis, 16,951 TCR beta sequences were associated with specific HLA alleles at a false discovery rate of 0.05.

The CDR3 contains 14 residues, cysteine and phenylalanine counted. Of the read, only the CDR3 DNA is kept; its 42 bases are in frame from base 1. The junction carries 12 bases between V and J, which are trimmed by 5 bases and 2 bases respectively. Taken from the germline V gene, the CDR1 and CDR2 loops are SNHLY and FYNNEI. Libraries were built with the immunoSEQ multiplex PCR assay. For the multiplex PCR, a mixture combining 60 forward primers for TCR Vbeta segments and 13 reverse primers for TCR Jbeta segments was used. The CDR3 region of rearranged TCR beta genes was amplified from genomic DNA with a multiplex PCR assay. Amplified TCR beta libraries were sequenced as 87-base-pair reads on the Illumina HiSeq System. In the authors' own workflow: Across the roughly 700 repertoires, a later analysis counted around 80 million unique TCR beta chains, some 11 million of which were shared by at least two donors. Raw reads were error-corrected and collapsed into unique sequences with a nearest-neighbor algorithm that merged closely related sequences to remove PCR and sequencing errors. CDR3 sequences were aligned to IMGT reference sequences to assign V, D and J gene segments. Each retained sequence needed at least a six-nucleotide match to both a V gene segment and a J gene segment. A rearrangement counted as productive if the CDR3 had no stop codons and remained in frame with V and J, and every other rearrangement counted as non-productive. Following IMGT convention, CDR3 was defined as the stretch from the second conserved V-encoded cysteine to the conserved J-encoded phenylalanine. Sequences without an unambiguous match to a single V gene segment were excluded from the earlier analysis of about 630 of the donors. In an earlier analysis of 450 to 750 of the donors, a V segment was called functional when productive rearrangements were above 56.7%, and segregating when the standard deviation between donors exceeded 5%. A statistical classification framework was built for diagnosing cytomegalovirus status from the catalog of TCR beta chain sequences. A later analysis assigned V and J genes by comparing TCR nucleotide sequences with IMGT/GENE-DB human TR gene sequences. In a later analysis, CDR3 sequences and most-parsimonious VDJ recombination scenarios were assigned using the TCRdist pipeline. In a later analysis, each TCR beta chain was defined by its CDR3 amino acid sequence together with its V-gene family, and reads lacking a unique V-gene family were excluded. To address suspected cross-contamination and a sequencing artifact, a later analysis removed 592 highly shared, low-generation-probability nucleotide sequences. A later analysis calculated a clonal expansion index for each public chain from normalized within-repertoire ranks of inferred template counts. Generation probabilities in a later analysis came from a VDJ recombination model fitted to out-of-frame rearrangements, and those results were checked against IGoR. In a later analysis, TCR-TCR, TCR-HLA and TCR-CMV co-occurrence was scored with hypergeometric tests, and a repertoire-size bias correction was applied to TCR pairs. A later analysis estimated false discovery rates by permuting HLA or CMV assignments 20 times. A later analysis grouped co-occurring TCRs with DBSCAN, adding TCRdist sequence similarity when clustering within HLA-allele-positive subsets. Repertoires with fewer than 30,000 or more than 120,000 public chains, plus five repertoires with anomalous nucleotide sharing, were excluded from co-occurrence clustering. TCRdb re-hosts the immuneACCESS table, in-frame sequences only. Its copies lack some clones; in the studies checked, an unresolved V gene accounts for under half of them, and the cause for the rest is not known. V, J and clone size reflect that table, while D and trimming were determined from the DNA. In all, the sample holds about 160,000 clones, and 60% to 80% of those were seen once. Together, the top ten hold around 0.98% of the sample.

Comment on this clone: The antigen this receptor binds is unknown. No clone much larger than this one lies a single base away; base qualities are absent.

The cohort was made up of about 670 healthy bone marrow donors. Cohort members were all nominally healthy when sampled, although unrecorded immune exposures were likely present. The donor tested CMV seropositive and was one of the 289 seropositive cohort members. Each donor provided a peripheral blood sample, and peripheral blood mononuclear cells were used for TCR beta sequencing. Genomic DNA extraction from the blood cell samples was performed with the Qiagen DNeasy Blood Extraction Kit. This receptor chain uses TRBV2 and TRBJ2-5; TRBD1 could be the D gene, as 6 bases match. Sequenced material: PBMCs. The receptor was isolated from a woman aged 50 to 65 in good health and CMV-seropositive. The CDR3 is CASSLGGLQETQYF. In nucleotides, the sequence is TGTGCCAGCAGTCTTGGGGGCTTACAAGAGACCCAGTACTTC.